This T cell receptor (beta chain) was sequenced during a study of T-cell reconstitution after alpha-beta-depleted transplantation in children. Study conclusions and caveats: Once a year had passed after transplant, T-cell counts and diversity came mostly from newly produced T cells. The origin of alpha-beta T cells about two months after transplant was reportedly several hundred expanded graft clones.

The germline V gene has CDR1 LGHNA and CDR2 YNFKEQ. Trimming at V came to 4 bases and at J to 0 bases, leaving 2 bases not matched to a gene. The CDR3 has 16 residues. Using unique molecular identifiers, the investigators prepared the TCRbeta library. Via MiXCR, TCRdb re-called the PCR reads, giving one row per CDR3 protein. Among 750,000 to 950,000 distinct CDR3 sequences listed, roughly 15% were seen once. This clonotype was observed many times. Antigen unknown. This clonotype was sampled from a male patient under 18 who had a stem cell transplant for acute lymphoblastic leukemia, so the T cells may come from the graft donor. Here the sequenced sample was PBMCs, mostly from graft donor cells, taken 360 days after TCRalphabeta/CD19-depleted stem cell transplant. This chain connects TRBV4-2 to TRBJ2-6, with 8 bases fitting TRBD1. CDR3: CASSLGTGSGANVLTF. The CDR3 bases are TGTGCCAGCAGCCTGGGGACAGGCTCTGGGGCCAACGTCCTGACTTTC.